Reported below is one T cell receptor beta chain. Its antigen is not known. The V gene end was trimmed by 1 base and the J gene end by 3 bases; junction bases not matched to a gene: 3. The germline V gene encodes CDR1 SGHRS and CDR2 YFSETQ. The CDR3 consists of 15 residues. The study ran its PCR with 60 Vbeta and 13 Jbeta primers. Generated by immunoSEQ multiplex PCR, the TCRdb table keeps only in-frame clones and is missing some. The sample includes about 200,000 clones, about 82% of them seen just once. This specimen comes from a study of cytomegalovirus exposure and HLA in healthy donors. Findings of the study overall: In a later analysis, most CMV-associated TCR beta chains appeared HLA-restricted. CMV serostatus stood as the only immune exposure information on hand.

The rearrangement uses TRBV5-1 and TRBJ2-2, with 7 bases aligning to TRBD2. The origin of this receptor is a man between 25 and 39 years old in good health and CMV-seronegative. Sequenced sample: PBMCs. CDR3 nucleotides: TGCGCCAGCAGCTTGTCAGCGGGGTACACCGGGGAGCTGTTTTTT. Protein product: CASSLSAGYTGELFF.